The next 25 T cell receptor beta chains were all read from a single sample in a study of PD-L1 blockade in urothelial cancer. Produced via immunoSEQ multiplex PCR; TCRdb's table is partial and in-frame only. The data contain 55,000 to 70,000 clones, about 86% of them seen just once; the ten biggest clones take up 2.9%. Source: PBMCs, taken around atezolizumab (anti-PD-L1) treatment. These receptors originate from a man aged 50 or older with urothelial cancer.

Note on this clone: Sequence at one end of the junction differs from germline and may be a read error. The chain joins TRBV7-6 to TRBJ2-5, with 8 bases aligning to TRBD1. The CDR3 runs to 16 residues. CDR1 and CDR2 (germline): SGHVS, FNYEAQ. CDR3 DNA sequence: TGTGCCAGCAGCGTAGCCTGGGACAGGACCCAAGAGACCCAGTACTTC. This translates into CASSVAWDRTQETQYF.

The rearrangement uses TRBV6-6 and TRBJ1-1; D remains ambiguous. V was cut by 7 bases and J by 2 bases, with 11 bases left in between. This CDR3 is built from 13 residues. CDR1 is MNHNY, CDR2 SVGAGI, per germline (reference sequence). This CDR3 is CASNVRRNTEAFF. CDR3 DNA: TGTGCCAGCAATGTGAGGAGAAACACTGAAGCTTTCTTT.

About this clone: Mismatch with germline at one junction end may stem from a read error. The gene calls are TRBV7-7 and TRBJ2-7; TRBD2 agrees at 7 bases. The length of the CDR3 is 15 residues. CDR1 is SSHAT and CDR2 is FNYEAQ in the germline V gene (reference sequence). The CDR3 protein is CASSLPAGYSYEQYF. DNA for the CDR3: TGTGCTAGCAGCCTTCCAGCGGGATACTCCTACGAGCAGTACTTC.

This rearrangement joins TRBV2 to TRBJ2-7, with D perhaps matching TRBD1 (5 bases). V was pared by 2 bases and J by 7 bases, with 15 bases between. The germline CDR1 and CDR2 sequences are SNHLY and FYNNEI. This CDR3 is 14 amino acids long. The CDR3 loop is CASSELTAGREQYF. The CDR3 nucleotides are TGTGCCAGCAGTGAACTGACAGCTGGCAGGGAGCAGTACTTC.

The chain recombines TRBV27 with TRBJ2-3; no reliable D call. The CDR3 has 13 amino acids. The V end lost 3 bases, the J end lost 0 bases, and 4 bases lay between the germline ends. The germline gives CDR1 MNHEY, CDR2 SMNVEV (reference sequence). In DNA form, the CDR3 reads TGTGCCAGCAGTTTCGAGAGCACAGATACGCAGTATTTT. Translated, it gives CASSFESTDTQYF.

This chain uses TRBV28 with TRBJ2-7; 12 nucleotides line up with TRBD2. V shed 9 bases and J 3 bases; nucleotides not matched to a gene: 6. This CDR3 comprises 14 residues. Germline CDR1 is MDHEN and CDR2 is SYDVKM. CDR3 sequence reads: CASIPTSGSYEQYF. The CDR3 coding sequence is TGTGCCAGTATACCGACTAGCGGGAGCTACGAGCAGTACTTC.

V is TRBV30 and J is TRBJ2-3; maybe TRBD1 (6 bases). The CDR3 runs 14 residues. Germline CDR1 GTSNPN, CDR2 SVGIG (reference sequence). Trimming took off 0 bases at V and 1 base at J, with 8 bases between the two ends. CDR3 residues: CAWSVYRGTDTQYF. Written as DNA, the CDR3 is TGTGCCTGGAGTGTATACAGGGGCACAGATACGCAGTATTTT.

V and J are TRBV9 and TRBJ2-5, with D tentatively TRBD2 (5 bases). Deletions cut 4 bases from V and 5 bases from J, with 15 bases between. The germline V gene has CDR1 SGDLS and CDR2 YYNGEE. The length of the CDR3 is 14 residues. This CDR3 reads CASSPRRPGETQYF. The CDR3 DNA reads TGTGCCAGCAGCCCGCGACGGCCGGGGGAGACCCAGTACTTC.

The chain recombines TRBV4-1 with TRBJ1-1; D remains ambiguous. Per germline, CDR1 MGHRA and CDR2 YSYEKL. The V end lost 0 bases, the J end lost 0 bases, and 8 bases lay between the germline ends. This CDR3 region has 15 residues. CDR3 bases: TGCGCCAGCAGCCAAGAATACACCATGAACACTGAAGCTTTCTTT. Protein sequence: CASSQEYTMNTEAFF.

The chain employs TRBV6-1 and TRBJ2-7; tentatively, D is TRBD2 (5 bases). Per germline, CDR1 MNHNS and CDR2 SASEGT. This CDR3 has 13 residues. With 4 bases removed from V and 6 bases from J, the gap between germline ends came to 13 bases. The CDR3 coding sequence is TGTGCCAGCAGTGGACTAAGTCTGGGCGAGCAGTACTTC. Protein sequence: CASSGLSLGEQYF.

In this sample, this clone turned up many times. V is TRBV7-2 and J is TRBJ2-1; 11 nucleotides agree with TRBD2. This CDR3 comprises 16 residues. The V gene's germline CDR1 is SGHTA and CDR2 FQGNSA. The V gene end was trimmed by 5 bases and the J gene end by 12 bases; junction bases not matched to a gene: 15. CDR3 residues: CASSQGGTSGIRGQFF. The CDR3 nucleotides read TGTGCCAGCAGCCAAGGAGGGACTAGCGGTATCCGGGGGCAGTTCTTC.

The genes are TRBV19 and TRBJ1-2, with a possible D match to TRBD1 (5 bases). Germline CDR1 and CDR2: LNHDA and SQIVND (reference sequence). The CDR3 is 13 amino acids. Trimming stripped 3 bases from V and 4 bases from J, with 9 bases between. Here the CDR3 DNA reads TGTGCCAGTAGTATTGAAGGGGTCTATGGCTACACCTTC. Its protein is CASSIEGVYGYTF.

This chain links TRBV11-3 with TRBJ1-1; 7 positions agree with TRBD1. After removal of 5 bases from V and 5 bases from J, the junction contained 5 bases not matched to a gene. Germline values: CDR1 SGHNT, CDR2 YENEEA. The CDR3 has 13 amino acids. CDR3: CASSARQGTEAFF. CDR3 in DNA: TGTGCCAGCAGCGCTCGACAGGGAACTGAAGCTTTCTTT. The full variable domain, with the rest looked up from reference TRBV11-3 and TRBJ1-1, is EAGVVQSPRYKIIEKKQPVAFWCNPISGHNTLYWYLQNLGQGPELLIRYENEEAVDDSQLPKDRFSAERLKGVDSTLKIQPAELGDSAVYLCASSARQGTEAFFGQGTRLTVV.

The CDR3 here is CASSLDTTLTDTQYF. The CDR3 nucleotides read TGTGCCAGCAGCTTGGACACTACCCTCACAGATACGCAGTATTTT. The chain has TRBV5-6 and TRBJ2-3; the D is unclear. Deletions cut 0 bases from V and 2 bases from J, with 10 bases between. This CDR3 spans 15 amino acids. The germline CDR1 and CDR2 sequences are SGHDT and YYEEEE.

The chain joins TRBV2 to TRBJ2-3; maybe TRBD2 (6 bases). The V end lost 3 bases, the J end lost 0 bases, and 10 bases lay between the germline ends. The CDR3 sequence is 15 residues long. Germline V gives CDR1 SNHLY, CDR2 FYNNEI. The CDR3 loop reads CASSDRRGSTDTQYF. DNA of the CDR3: TGTGCCAGCAGTGACCGGCGGGGCAGCACAGATACGCAGTATTTT.

The genes are TRBV11-2 and TRBJ1-5; a possible D gene is TRBD1 (5 bases). Germline V gene lookup returns CDR1 SGHAT and CDR2 FQNNGV. The CDR3 contains 14 residues. The ends were cut back, 1 base at V and 2 bases at J, with 6 bases in the middle. In DNA form, the CDR3 reads TGTGCCAGCAGCTTAGGCAGGGGCAATCAGCCCCAGCATTTT. Protein: CASSLGRGNQPQHF.

The gene calls are TRBV7-9 and TRBJ2-7; D is possibly TRBD1 (5 bases). V lost 1 base, J lost 0 bases, and 7 bases lay in between. CDR1 is SEHNR, CDR2 FQNEAQ, per germline (reference sequence). The CDR3 runs to 14 residues. The CDR3, as DNA: TGTGCCAGCAGCTTAGAGGGGATCTCCTACGAGCAGTACTTC. As protein: CASSLEGISYEQYF.

This rearrangement joins TRBV7-2 to TRBJ1-5; 9 bases agree with TRBD1. Trimming at V came to 3 bases and at J to 2 bases, leaving 8 bases not matched to a gene. The CDR3 has 17 amino acids. Germline loops: CDR1 SGHTA, CDR2 FQGNSA. The CDR3 nucleotides are TGTGCCAGCAGCTTCTCCGGGACAGGGTCCGGCAATCAGCCCCAGCATTTT. Protein sequence: CASSFSGTGSGNQPQHF.

The CDR3 DNA reads as TGTGCCAGCATTGGGGGGGCGAGCGAAAAGCAGTACTTC. Translating gives CASIGGASEKQYF. The V and J genes are TRBV6-5 and TRBJ2-7; D possibly corresponds to TRBD2 (7 bases). CDR3 size: 13 residues. Germline V gene sequence: CDR1 MNHEY, CDR2 SVGAGI. The germline V and J ends were trimmed by 7 bases and 8 bases, with 18 bases remaining between them.

The CDR3, as DNA: TGCGCCAGCAGCCAAAGAGGAACGCGCGGCACAGATACGCAGTATTTT. Translated: CASSQRGTRGTDTQYF. This rearrangement joins TRBV4-1 to TRBJ2-3, with D hard to call. The V end was cut by 2 bases, the J end by 1 base, with 13 bases between. The CDR3 spans 16 residues. Germline V CDR1 and CDR2: MGHRA, YSYEKL.

This clone was detected once. V is TRBV5-8 and J is TRBJ2-1, with TRBD2 matching over 10 bases. Trimming at V came to 5 bases and at J to 7 bases, leaving 9 bases not matched to a gene. Looked up from germline, CDR1 is SGHTS and CDR2 is YDEGEE. The CDR3 spans 15 residues. CDR3 bases: TGTGCCAGCAGGGGCGGGACTAGCGTATCGAATGAGCAGTTCTTC. It yields the protein CASRGGTSVSNEQFF.

The chain employs TRBV7-9 and TRBJ1-1, with TRBD1 matching over 12 bases. The junction had 13 bases not matched to a gene; V was cut back by 5 bases and J by 0 bases. Germline V gene sequence: CDR1 SEHNR, CDR2 FQNEAQ (reference sequence). This CDR3 has 19 amino acids. CDR3 amino acids: CASSTPGQGAGFLNTEAFF. For the CDR3, the DNA is TGTGCCAGCAGCACTCCGGGACAGGGGGCGGGTTTTTTGAACACTGAAGCTTTCTTT.

This chain links TRBV27 with TRBJ2-2, with 11 positions matching TRBD2. CDR1 and CDR2 (germline): MNHEY, SMNVEV (reference sequence). The CDR3 length is 17 residues. V shed 3 bases and J 4 bases; nucleotides not matched to a gene: 7. CDR3 in amino acids: CASSFGSGRAGTGELFF. Written as DNA, the CDR3 is TGTGCCAGCAGTTTTGGTAGCGGGAGGGCCGGCACCGGGGAGCTGTTTTTT.

The chain carries TRBV7-9 and TRBJ2-4, with D possibly matching TRBD1 (6 bases). The CDR3 consists of 14 residues. Germline CDR1 is SEHNR and CDR2 is FQNEAQ (reference sequence). Trimming removed 3 bases from V and 6 bases from J, with 12 bases in between. CDR3 bases: TGTGCCAGCAGCTTTCAGGGGTCGGGAAACATTCAGTACTTC. Translation: CASSFQGSGNIQYF.

This clone showed up just a few times. The chain combines TRBV23-1 with TRBJ1-1; TRBD1 matches 7 bases. TRBV23-1 has ORF status, its function being uncertain. The CDR3 consists of 16 residues. Trimming cost V 3 bases and J 1 base; bases outside gene matches: 8. The CDR3 sequence: CASSQTYRGKNTEAFF. CDR3 nucleotides: TGCGCCAGCAGTCAGACCTACAGGGGAAAGAACACTGAAGCTTTCTTT.